Sequencing of this T cell receptor (beta chain) was carried out in a study of cytomegalovirus exposure and HLA in healthy donors. Among the approximately 130 subjects of the validation cohort, separate from the 666-subject first cohort, were the donors. The V end was cut by 8 bases, the J end by 0 bases, with 14 bases between. The germline CDR1 and CDR2 sequences are MNHEY and SMNVEV (reference sequence). The CDR3 consists of 15 residues. Measured with immunoSEQ multiplex PCR; TCRdb has only the in-frame clones, and not every one. This table holds some 240,000 clones, approximately 86% found once. This receptor was taken from a woman in her twenties or thirties in good health and CMV-seropositive. The V and J genes are TRBV27 and TRBJ2-1, with a tentative D call TRBD1 (5 bases). The sequenced sample was PBMCs. For the CDR3, the DNA is TGTGCCAGCTGTCAGGGAAGAGGCTCCTACAATGAGCAGTTCTTC. Amino acids: CASCQGRGSYNEQFF.